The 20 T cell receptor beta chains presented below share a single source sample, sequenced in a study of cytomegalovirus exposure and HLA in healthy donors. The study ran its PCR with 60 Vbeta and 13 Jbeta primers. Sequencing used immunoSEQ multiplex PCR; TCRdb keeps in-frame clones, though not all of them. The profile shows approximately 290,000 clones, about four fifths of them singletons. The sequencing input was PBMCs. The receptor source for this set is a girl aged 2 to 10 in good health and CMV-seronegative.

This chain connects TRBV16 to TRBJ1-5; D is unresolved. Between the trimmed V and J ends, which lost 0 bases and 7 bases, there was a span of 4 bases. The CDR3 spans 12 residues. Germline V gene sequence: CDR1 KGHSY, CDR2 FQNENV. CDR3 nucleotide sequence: TGTGCCAGCAGCCAATCTATACAGCCCCAGCATTTT. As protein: CASSQSIQPQHF.

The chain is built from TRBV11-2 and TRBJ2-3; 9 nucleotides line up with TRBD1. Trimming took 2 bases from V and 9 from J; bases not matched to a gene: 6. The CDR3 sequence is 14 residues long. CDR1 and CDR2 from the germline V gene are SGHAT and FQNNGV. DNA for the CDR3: TGTGCCAGCAGCTTAATCACAGGGGGCATGACGCAGTATTTT. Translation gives CASSLITGGMTQYF.

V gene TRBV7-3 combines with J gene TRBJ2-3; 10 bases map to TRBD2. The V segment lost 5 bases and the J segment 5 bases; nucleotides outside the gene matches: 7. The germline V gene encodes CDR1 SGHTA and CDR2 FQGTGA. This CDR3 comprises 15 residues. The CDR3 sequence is CASSPSGGAVDTQYF. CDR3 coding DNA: TGTGCCAGCAGCCCCAGCGGGGGGGCGGTAGATACGCAGTATTTT.

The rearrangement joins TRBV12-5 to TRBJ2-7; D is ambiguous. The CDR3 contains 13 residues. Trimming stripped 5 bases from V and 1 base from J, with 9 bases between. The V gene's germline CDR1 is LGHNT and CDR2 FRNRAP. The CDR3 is CASGLPGSYEQYF. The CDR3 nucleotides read TGTGCTAGTGGTCTCCCCGGTTCCTACGAGCAGTACTTC.

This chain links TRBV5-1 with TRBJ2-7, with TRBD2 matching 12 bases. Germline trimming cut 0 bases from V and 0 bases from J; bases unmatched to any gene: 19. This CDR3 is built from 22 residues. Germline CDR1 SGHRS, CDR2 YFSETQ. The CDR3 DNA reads TGCGCCAGCAGCTTGGACCCGGGACAGAGGACTAGCGGGGTCTTCTCCTCCTACGAGCAGTACTTC. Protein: CASSLDPGQRTSGVFSSYEQYF.

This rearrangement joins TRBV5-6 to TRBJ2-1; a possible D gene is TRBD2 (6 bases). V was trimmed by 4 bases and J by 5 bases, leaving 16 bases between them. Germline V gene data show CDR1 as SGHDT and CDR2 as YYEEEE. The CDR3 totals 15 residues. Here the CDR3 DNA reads TGTGCCAGCAGCCCCGCCGGGGGATTCGACAATGAGCAGTTCTTC. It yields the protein CASSPAGGFDNEQFF.

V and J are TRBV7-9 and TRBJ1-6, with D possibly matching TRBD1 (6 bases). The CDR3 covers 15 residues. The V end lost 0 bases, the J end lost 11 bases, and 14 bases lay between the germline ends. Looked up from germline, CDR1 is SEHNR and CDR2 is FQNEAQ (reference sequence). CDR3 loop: CASSLAQGPSAPLHF. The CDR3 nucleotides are TGTGCCAGCAGCTTAGCGCAGGGGCCGAGCGCACCCCTCCACTTT.

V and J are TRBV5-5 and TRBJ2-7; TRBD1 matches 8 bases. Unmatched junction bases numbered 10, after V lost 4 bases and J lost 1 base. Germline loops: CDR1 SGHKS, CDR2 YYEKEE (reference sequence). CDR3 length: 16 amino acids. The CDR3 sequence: CASSARQGRGSYEQYF. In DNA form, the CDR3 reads TGTGCCAGCAGCGCAAGACAGGGGAGAGGATCCTACGAGCAGTACTTC.

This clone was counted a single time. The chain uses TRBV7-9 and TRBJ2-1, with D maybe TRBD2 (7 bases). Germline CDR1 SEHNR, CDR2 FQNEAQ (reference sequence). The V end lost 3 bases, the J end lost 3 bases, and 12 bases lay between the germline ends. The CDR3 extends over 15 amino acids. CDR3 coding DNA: TGTGCCAGCAGCTTCTCGGGGGGACACTACAATGAGCAGTTCTTC. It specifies CASSFSGGHYNEQFF. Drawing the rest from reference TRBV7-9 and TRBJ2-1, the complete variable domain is DTGVSQNPRHKITKRGQNVTFRCDPISEHNRLYWYRQTLGQGPEFLTYFQNEAQLEKSRLLSDRFSAERPKGSFSTLEIQRTEQGDSAMYLCASSFSGGHYNEQFFGPGTRLTVL.

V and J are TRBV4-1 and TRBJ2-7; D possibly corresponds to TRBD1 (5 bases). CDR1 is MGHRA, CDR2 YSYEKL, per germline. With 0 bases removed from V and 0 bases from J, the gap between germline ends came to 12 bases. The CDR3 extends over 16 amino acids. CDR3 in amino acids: CASSQEGHPFSYEQYF. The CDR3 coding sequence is TGCGCCAGCAGCCAAGAAGGACACCCTTTCTCCTACGAGCAGTACTTC.

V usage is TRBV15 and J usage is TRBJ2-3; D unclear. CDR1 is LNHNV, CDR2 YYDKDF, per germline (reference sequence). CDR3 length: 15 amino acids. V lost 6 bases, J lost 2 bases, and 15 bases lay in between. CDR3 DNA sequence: TGTGCCACCAGTCGTACAGCCCTCACCACAGATACGCAGTATTTT. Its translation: CATSRTALTTDTQYF.

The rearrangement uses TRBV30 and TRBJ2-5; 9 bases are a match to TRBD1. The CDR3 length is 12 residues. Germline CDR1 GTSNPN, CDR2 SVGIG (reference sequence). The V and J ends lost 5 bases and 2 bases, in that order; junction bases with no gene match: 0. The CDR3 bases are TGTGCCTGGGGGACAGGGCAAGAGACCCAGTACTTC. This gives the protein CAWGTGQETQYF.

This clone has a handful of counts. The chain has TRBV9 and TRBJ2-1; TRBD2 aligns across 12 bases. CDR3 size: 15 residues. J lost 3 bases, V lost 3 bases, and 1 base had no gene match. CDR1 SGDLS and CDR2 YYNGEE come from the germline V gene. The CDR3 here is CASSGLAGVYNEQFF. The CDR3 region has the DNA TGTGCCAGCAGCGGACTAGCGGGAGTCTACAATGAGCAGTTCTTC.

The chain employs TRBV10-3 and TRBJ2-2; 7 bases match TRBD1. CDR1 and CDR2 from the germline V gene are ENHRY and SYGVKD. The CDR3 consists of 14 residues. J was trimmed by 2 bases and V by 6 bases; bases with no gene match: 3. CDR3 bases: TGTGCCATCAGGAACAGGGGAAACACCGGGGAGCTGTTTTTT. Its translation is CAIRNRGNTGELFF.

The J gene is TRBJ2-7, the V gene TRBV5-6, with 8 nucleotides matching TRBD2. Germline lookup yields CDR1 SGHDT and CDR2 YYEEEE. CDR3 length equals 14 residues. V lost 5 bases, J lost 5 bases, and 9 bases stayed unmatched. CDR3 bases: TGTGCCAGCAGTTTTTCCGGGACTAGAAACGAGCAGTACTTC. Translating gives CASSFSGTRNEQYF.

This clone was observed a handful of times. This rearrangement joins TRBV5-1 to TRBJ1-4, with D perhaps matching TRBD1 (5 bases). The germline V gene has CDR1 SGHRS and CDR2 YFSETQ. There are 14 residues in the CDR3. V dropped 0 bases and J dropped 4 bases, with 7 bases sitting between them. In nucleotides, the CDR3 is TGCGCCAGCAGCTTGGTCCAGGGTAATGAAAAACTGTTTTTT. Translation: CASSLVQGNEKLFF.

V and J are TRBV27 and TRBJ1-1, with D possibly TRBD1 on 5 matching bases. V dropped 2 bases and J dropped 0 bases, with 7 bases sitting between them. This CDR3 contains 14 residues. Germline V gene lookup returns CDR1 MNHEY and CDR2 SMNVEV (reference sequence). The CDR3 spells CASSLRQMNTEAFF. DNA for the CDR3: TGTGCCAGCAGTTTAAGACAGATGAACACTGAAGCTTTCTTT.

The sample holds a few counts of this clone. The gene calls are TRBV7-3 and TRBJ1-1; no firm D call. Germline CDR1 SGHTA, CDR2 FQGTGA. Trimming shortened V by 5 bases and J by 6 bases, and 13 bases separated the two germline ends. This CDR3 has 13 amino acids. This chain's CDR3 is CASSPSSGSEAFF. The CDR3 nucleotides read TGTGCCAGCAGCCCCTCGTCGGGTTCTGAAGCTTTCTTT.

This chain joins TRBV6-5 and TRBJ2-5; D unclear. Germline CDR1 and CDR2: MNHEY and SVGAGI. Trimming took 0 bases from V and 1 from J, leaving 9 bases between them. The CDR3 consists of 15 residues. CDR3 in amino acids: CASSYSPRPQETQYF. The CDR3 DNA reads TGTGCCAGCAGTTACTCCCCTAGACCCCAAGAGACCCAGTACTTC.

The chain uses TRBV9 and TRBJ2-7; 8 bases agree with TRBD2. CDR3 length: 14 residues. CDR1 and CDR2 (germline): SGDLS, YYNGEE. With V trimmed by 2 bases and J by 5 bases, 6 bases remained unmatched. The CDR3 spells CASSVAGTSDEQYF. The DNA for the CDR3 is TGTGCCAGCAGCGTGGCCGGGACTAGTGACGAGCAGTACTTC.